This TCR beta chain was captured in a study of T cells in Graves' hyperthyroidism and ophthalmopathy. Across the study: Pretreatment peripheral blood was obtained at initial diagnosis. The study's findings and limits: Classification by a 13 V-J model distinguished ophthalmopathy from stable hyperthyroidism.

Germline CDR1 reads SGHVS; CDR2 reads FNYEAQ. Deletions cut 2 bases from V and 0 bases from J, with 10 bases between. The CDR3 is 15 amino acids. This clonotype showed up many times. The antigen remains undetermined. TCR beta CDR3 regions were amplified from RNA. HTBI primers were employed in a first-round RT-PCR of the TCR CDR3. TCRdb used MiXCR to reprocess the multiplex PCR reads, holding one entry per CDR3 protein. Of about 520,000 distinct CDR3 sequences detected, about a fifth appear once; the ten largest clones hold about 30%. Each patient was aged 18 to 65 and had newly diagnosed hyperthyroidism of under 2 months' duration. Diagnoses rested on clinical symptoms, serum thyroxine and TRAb, thyroid ultrasound and orbital computed tomography.

The rearrangement links TRBV7-6 to TRBJ1-1; D unresolved. Specimen: blood. This clonotype originated in a man aged 18-30 years with Graves' hyperthyroidism. The CDR3 nucleotides are TGTGCCAGCAGCTTAACGGCGGCCATGAACACTGAAGCTTTCTTT. Its translation: CASSLTAAMNTEAFF.